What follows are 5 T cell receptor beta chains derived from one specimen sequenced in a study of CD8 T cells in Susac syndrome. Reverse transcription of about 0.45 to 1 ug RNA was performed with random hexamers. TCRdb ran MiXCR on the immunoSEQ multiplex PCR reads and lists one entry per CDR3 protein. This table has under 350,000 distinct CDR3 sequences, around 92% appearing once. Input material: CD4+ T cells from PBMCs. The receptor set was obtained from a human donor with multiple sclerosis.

The CDR3 is CAISGTSGSYEQYF. The CDR3, as DNA: TGTGCCATCAGTGGTACGAGCGGGAGCTACGAGCAGTACTTC. V usage is TRBV10-3 and J usage is TRBJ2-7; 8 nucleotides match TRBD2. This CDR3 contains 14 residues. V dropped 4 bases and J dropped 3; count of bases not matched to a gene: 5. Germline CDR1 is ENHRY and CDR2 is SYGVKD.

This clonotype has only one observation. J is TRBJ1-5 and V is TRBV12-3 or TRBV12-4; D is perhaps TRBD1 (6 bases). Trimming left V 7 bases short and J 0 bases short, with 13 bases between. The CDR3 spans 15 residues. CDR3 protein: CASTLQGHSNQPQHF. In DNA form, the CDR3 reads TGTGCCAGCACCCTACAGGGCCATAGCAATCAGCCCCAGCATTTT.

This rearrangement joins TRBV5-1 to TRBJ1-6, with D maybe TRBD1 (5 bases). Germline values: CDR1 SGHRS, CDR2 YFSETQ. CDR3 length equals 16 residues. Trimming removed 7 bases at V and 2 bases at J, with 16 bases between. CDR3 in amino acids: CASAREGQAYNSPLHF. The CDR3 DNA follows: TGCGCCAGCGCCCGGGAGGGGCAGGCCTATAATTCACCCCTCCACTTT.

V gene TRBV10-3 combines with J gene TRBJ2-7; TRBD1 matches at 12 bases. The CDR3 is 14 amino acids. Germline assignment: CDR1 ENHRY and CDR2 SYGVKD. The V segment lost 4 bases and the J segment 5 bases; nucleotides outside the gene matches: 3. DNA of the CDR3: TGTGCCATCAGTGGTGGGACAGGGGGCGACGAGCAGTACTTC. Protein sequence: CAISGGTGGDEQYF.

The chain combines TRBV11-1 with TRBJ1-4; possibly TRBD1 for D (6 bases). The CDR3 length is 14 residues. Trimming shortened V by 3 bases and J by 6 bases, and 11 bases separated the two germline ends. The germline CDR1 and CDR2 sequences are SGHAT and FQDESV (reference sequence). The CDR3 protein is CASSLGRQDEKLFF. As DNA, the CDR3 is TGTGCCAGCAGCTTGGGACGACAGGATGAAAAACTGTTTTTT.